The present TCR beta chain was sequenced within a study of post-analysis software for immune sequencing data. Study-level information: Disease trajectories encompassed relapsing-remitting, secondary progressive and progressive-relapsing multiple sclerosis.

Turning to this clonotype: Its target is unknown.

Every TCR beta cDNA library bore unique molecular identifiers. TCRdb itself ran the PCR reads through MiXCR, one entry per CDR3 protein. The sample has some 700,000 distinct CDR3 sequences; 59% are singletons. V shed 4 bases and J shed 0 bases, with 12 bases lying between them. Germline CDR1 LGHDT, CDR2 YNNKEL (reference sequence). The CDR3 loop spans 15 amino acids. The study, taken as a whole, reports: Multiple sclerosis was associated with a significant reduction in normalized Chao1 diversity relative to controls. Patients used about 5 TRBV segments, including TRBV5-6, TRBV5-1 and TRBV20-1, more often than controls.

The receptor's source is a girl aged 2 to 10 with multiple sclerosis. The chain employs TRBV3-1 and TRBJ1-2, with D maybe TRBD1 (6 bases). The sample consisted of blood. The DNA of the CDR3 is TGTGCCAGCAGCCGCCGACAGGCTTCTAACTATGGCTACACCTTC. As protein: CASSRRQASNYGYTF.